These T cell receptor beta chains were read from a single sample in a study of cytotoxic CD8 clonotypes in ibrutinib-treated CLL. Sequencing was performed with immunoSEQ multiplex PCR; in TCRdb, only in-frame clones are kept and a portion is missing. Of 140,000 or so clones in the sample, around 80% were seen once. The sample consisted of PBMCs, taken after 12 months of ibrutinib treatment. All receptors come from a human donor with chronic lymphocytic leukemia. Each CDR3 is given with its conserved first and last residue. A clone size is listed for some rows: how often the clone was seen (once, few, many), or a class if it is expanded.

CASSYDRAETQYF 13 TRBV11-3 NA TRBJ2-5
CASSYGEHTTYGYTF 15 TRBV6-5 NA TRBJ1-2
CASSTVYRGNTEAFF 15 TRBV19 NA TRBJ1-1
CASSLQGGTFF 11 TRBV18 NA TRBJ1-1
CATSTDTNQPQHF 13 TRBV15 NA TRBJ1-5
CASSDPGGNTEAFF 14 TRBV25-1 NA TRBJ1-1
CASTETGRPEAFF 13 TRBV28 NA TRBJ1-1
CASSLNSHSNQPQHF 15 TRBV11-2 NA TRBJ1-5
CASSEGLAGSTDTQYF 16 TRBV19 NA TRBJ2-3
CASSLGLAASTDTQYF 16 TRBV27 NA TRBJ2-3
CASSAGGRRETQYF 14 TRBV10-2 NA TRBJ2-5
CASSPVGGNTIYF 13 TRBV9 once TRBJ1-3
CASSYERDFTDTQYF 15 TRBV6-5 NA TRBJ2-3
CASSEVVEGTQYF 13 TRBV6-1 few TRBJ2-5
CASSLVSRLADSYNEQFF 18 TRBV7-9 NA TRBJ2-1
CASSGGQGTTYEQYF 15 TRBV10-1 NA TRBJ2-7
CASSYQQGKETQYF 14 TRBV6-5 NA TRBJ2-5
CASSLEPGSSEQYF 14 TRBV7-2 NA TRBJ2-7
CASSGPYGQGGWEQYF 16 TRBV2 NA TRBJ2-7
CASSEPGTGPYGYTF 15 TRBV25-1 once TRBJ1-2
CASSKGLAGAPSSYEQYF 18 TRBV9 NA TRBJ2-7
CASSIDRTGRLEQYF 15 TRBV19 NA TRBJ2-7
CATSRSLGSNQPQHF 15 TRBV15 NA TRBJ1-5
CASSPQGSRWGTDTQYF 17 TRBV18 NA TRBJ2-3
CASSKGTVSRANTEAFF 17 TRBV7-6 NA TRBJ1-1
CATSRGLHNEQFF 13 TRBV15 NA TRBJ2-1
CASSLYRAGNTIYF 14 TRBV28 few TRBJ1-3